One sample yielded the 28 T cell receptor beta chains listed below, sequenced in a study of CXCR3-negative and CXCR3-positive naive CD8 T cells. 5' RACE with UMI labels generated the TRB cDNA libraries. TCRdb re-called the 5' RACE reads, yielding one record per CDR3 amino acid sequence without DNA. The sample spans 55,000 to 70,000 distinct CDR3 sequences; the ten largest clones claim about 0.68%. Points from the study as a whole: In CXCR3-positive naive cells, the TRB CDR3s were more hydrophobic than in CXCR3-negative naive cells.

No antigen has been identified for these receptors. The sequenced sample was naive CXCR3+ CD8+ T cells from blood. This sample's subset: CD45RO-CCR7+CD27+CD95- naive CD8+ T cells expressing CXCR3 (TNR3+). The receptors here all came from a human donor in good health. Some clones in this sample may be carry-over from other donors' samples.

CDR3 loop: CASSFPYRLDAFF. The genes are TRBV6-2 or TRBV6-3 and TRBJ1-1. This CDR3 spans 13 amino acids. CDR1 is MNHEY, CDR2 SVGEGT, per germline.

The chain uses TRBV28 and TRBJ2-6. CDR1 MDHEN and CDR2 SYDVKM come from the germline V gene. The CDR3 is 16 amino acids. The CDR3 loop is CASSFGQHSGANVLTF.

V gene TRBV7-9 combines with J gene TRBJ1-1; TCRdb's assignment of TRBD1 cannot be checked, as there is no DNA. Per the germline V gene, CDR1 is SEHNR and CDR2 is FQNEAQ (reference sequence). This CDR3 contains 17 residues. This CDR3 is CASSLATGQGRTTEAFF.

The V and J genes are TRBV20-1 and TRBJ1-2. Germline V gives CDR1 DFQATT, CDR2 SNEGSKA (reference sequence). CDR3 length: 11 amino acids. The CDR3 loop is CSTRTEYGYTF.

The chain combines TRBV27 with TRBJ2-3; TCRdb picks TRBD2, but there is no DNA to check that call. The CDR3 runs 17 residues. Germline CDR1 reads MNHEY; CDR2 reads SMNVEV (reference sequence). CDR3 sequence: CASGSGLAGLVADTQYF.

The chain uses TRBV11-3 and TRBJ2-2; without DNA, the TCRdb call of TRBD2 cannot be checked. CDR3 size: 15 residues. CDR1 is SGHNT, CDR2 YENEEA, per germline. CDR3 sequence: CASSPFRGGTGELFF.

V is TRBV20-1 and J is TRBJ1-1. The CDR3 runs 12 residues. The germline V gene encodes CDR1 DFQATT and CDR2 SNEGSKA (reference sequence). The CDR3: CSARDYMIEAFF.

This sequence joins TRBV15 and TRBJ1-2; TCRdb names TRBD1, which stays unverified in the absence of DNA. Germline values: CDR1 LNHNV, CDR2 YYDKDF (reference sequence). The CDR3 runs 14 residues. CDR3 in amino acids: CATSRLGPTYGYTF.

This sequence joins TRBV10-3 and TRBJ2-1. Germline lookup yields CDR1 ENHRY and CDR2 SYGVKD. The CDR3 runs to 12 residues. The CDR3 is CAISETVNEQFF.

The chain links TRBV18 to TRBJ2-5; no DNA is available, so the TRBD1 call from TCRdb remains unchecked. The CDR3 sequence is 14 residues long. CDR1 is KGHSH and CDR2 is LQKENI in the germline V gene. CDR3 amino acids: CASSPPGPGETQYF.

The gene calls are TRBV7-3 and TRBJ2-1; lacking DNA, the TRBD1 call made by TCRdb goes unchecked. This CDR3 has 18 residues. Germline CDR1 is SGHTA and CDR2 is FQGTGA. The CDR3 loop is CASSLTTDRGPPYNEQFF.

The genes are TRBV21-1 and TRBJ2-2. TRBV21-1 is a listed pseudogene. CDR3 length equals 15 residues. CDR3 sequence reads: CASSKGECDTGELFF.

The V gene is TRBV7-9, the J gene TRBJ2-5. The CDR3 has 11 amino acids. Germline CDR1 is SEHNR and CDR2 is FQNEAQ (reference sequence). CDR3 loop: CASSPRETQYF.

This sequence joins TRBV3-1 and TRBJ2-3; TCRdb lists TRBD2, though no DNA is available to test this call. Germline CDR1 reads LGHDT; CDR2 reads YNNKEL (reference sequence). The CDR3 loop spans 19 amino acids. The CDR3 region is CASSQDGRLAGGLTDTQYF.

The chain is built from TRBV12-5 and TRBJ2-2. This CDR3 comprises 18 residues. Germline V gene lookup returns CDR1 LGHNT and CDR2 FRNRAP. CDR3: CASGLVLNILTNTGELFF.

The chain has TRBV12-3 or TRBV12-4 and TRBJ2-3; absent DNA, TCRdb's TRBD2 call cannot be checked. The CDR3 length is 14 residues. The CDR3 spells CASSLGLVTDTQYF.

This chain links TRBV2 with TRBJ2-3; TCRdb designates TRBD1, a call that cannot be tested without DNA. The CDR3 has 14 amino acids. The germline V gene encodes CDR1 SNHLY and CDR2 FYNNEI. The CDR3 region is CASLDTLGTDTQYF.

This CDR3 reads CASSPEQGALIEKLFF. The chain recombines TRBV5-1 with TRBJ1-4; TCRdb reports TRBD1, a call that lacks DNA to check it against. CDR3 length equals 16 residues. The germline gives CDR1 SGHRS, CDR2 YFSETQ. The full variable domain, rest sourced from reference TRBV5-1 and TRBJ1-4, is KAGVTQTPRYLIKTRGQQVTLSCSPISGHRSVSWYQQTPGQGLQFLFEYFSETQRNKGNFPGRFSGRQFSNSRSEMNVSTLELGDSALYLCASSPEQGALIEKLFFGSGTQLSVL.

The V and J genes are TRBV6-2 or TRBV6-3 and TRBJ2-1; the TRBD2 assignment by TCRdb is unverifiable without DNA. The CDR3 is 16 residues long. Germline V gene lookup returns CDR1 MNHEY and CDR2 SVGEGT. The CDR3 reads CASSYSSSEYNNEQFF.

The chain links TRBV25-1 to TRBJ1-3; TCRdb's D gene call, TRBD1, goes unchecked for lack of DNA. This CDR3 has 13 residues. In germline, CDR1 is MGHDK, CDR2 SYGVNS. The CDR3 reads CASTGGTGNTIYF.

The genes are TRBV20-1 and TRBJ2-5; TCRdb lists TRBD1, though no DNA is available to test this call. The CDR3 runs to 16 residues. The germline gives CDR1 DFQATT, CDR2 SNEGSKA (reference sequence). CDR3 in amino acids: CSAHHRDRGTPETQYF.

The CDR3 region is CASSFSGQGGYEQYF. The chain is built from TRBV4-3 and TRBJ2-7; TCRdb proposes TRBD1, but this gene call is untestable without DNA. The germline gives CDR1 LGHNA, CDR2 YSLEER. The CDR3 has 15 amino acids.

The rearrangement uses TRBV4-3 and TRBJ2-1. There are 17 residues in the CDR3. Germline V gene sequence: CDR1 LGHNA, CDR2 YSLEER. CDR3 protein: CASSQEGWRELPNEQFF.

The V and J genes are TRBV7-6 and TRBJ2-7. The germline V gene has CDR1 SGHVS and CDR2 FNYEAQ. This CDR3 has 15 residues. CDR3 protein: CASSLDLPHSYEQYF. Drawing the rest from reference TRBV7-6 and TRBJ2-7, the complete variable domain is GAGVSQSPRYKVTKRGQDVALRCDPISGHVSLYWYRQALGQGPEFLTYFNYEAQQDKSGLPNDRFSAERPEGSISTLTIQRTEQRDSAMYRCASSLDLPHSYEQYFGPGTRLTVT.

The J gene is TRBJ2-7, the V gene TRBV4-2; TCRdb selects TRBD2, and the lack of DNA leaves this call unchecked. CDR1 is LGHNA, CDR2 YNFKEQ, per germline. The CDR3 runs 15 residues. This chain's CDR3 is CASSQDLAGSYEQYF.

The chain joins TRBV7-2 to TRBJ2-7. This CDR3 has 15 residues. Per the germline V gene, CDR1 is SGHTA and CDR2 is FQGNSA. The CDR3 sequence: CASSLRLLSSYEQYF.

The chain has TRBV4-3 and TRBJ1-2. This CDR3 has 14 amino acids. Germline CDR1 and CDR2: LGHNA and YSLEER. CDR3 amino acids: CASSPVGDYYGYTF.

CDR3 amino acids: CASSASSRGGGETQYF. The chain combines TRBV7-2 with TRBJ2-5; TCRdb's D call of TRBD2 is untestable without DNA. The CDR3 covers 16 residues. Germline CDR1 reads SGHTA; CDR2 reads FQGNSA.